The following is a T cell receptor beta chain sequence with its context. TCRdb re-called the reads with MiXCR, one entry per CDR3 protein. This sample has roughly 200,000 distinct CDR3 sequences, with approximately 17% found just once. The data were taken from a study of T cell repertoires in cytomegalovirus infection. Study-level information: Public signatures in TCR beta pointed to CMV infection and matching HLA type.

Germline V gene lookup returns CDR1 MGHRA and CDR2 YSYEKL. The CDR3 has 15 residues. J was trimmed by 8 bases and V by 0 bases; bases with no gene match: 6. The sequenced material came from CD8+ T cells from PBMCs. The V gene is TRBV4-1, the J gene TRBJ2-1, with 8 bases identical to TRBD2. The source of this sequence is a human donor in good health (CMV status not recorded). Some clones in this sample may be carry-over from other donors' samples. CDR3: CASSQDSGGAYEQFF. CDR3 DNA: TGCGCCAGCAGCCAAGATTCGGGGGGGGCATATGAGCAGTTCTTC.